A single sample is the source of the 2 T cell receptor beta chains below, sequenced in a study of T-cell reconstitution after alpha-beta-depleted transplantation in children. Molecular barcoding with unique molecular identifiers was used for the TCRbeta library. TCRdb re-derived calls from the PCR reads in MiXCR, one entry per CDR3 protein. Among about 460,000 distinct CDR3 sequences listed, roughly 11% were seen once. The specimen comprised PBMCs, mostly from graft donor cells, sampled 180 days after TCRalphabeta/CD19-depleted stem cell transplant. The receptors were sampled from a female patient aged 2-9 years who had a stem cell transplant for aplastic anemia, so the T cells may come from the graft donor.

The chain has TRBV5-1 and TRBJ2-7; TRBD2 matches 7 bases. With 1 base clipped from V and 7 bases from J, the junction kept 11 bases outside the gene matches. CDR1 and CDR2 from the germline V gene are SGHRS and YFSETQ. The CDR3 totals 15 residues. This CDR3 is CASSLSPAGAWEQYF. The CDR3 DNA is TGCGCCAGCAGCTTGTCTCCGGCGGGAGCGTGGGAGCAGTACTTC.

This rearrangement joins TRBV20-1 to TRBJ2-3; TRBD2 agrees at 10 bases. CDR1 DFQATT and CDR2 SNEGSKA come from the germline V gene (reference sequence). The CDR3 totals 14 residues. V lost 1 base and J lost 6; bases outside the gene matches: 4. The DNA for the CDR3 is TGCAGTGCTAGAGGAGCGGGAGGGCCGGATACGCAGTATTTT. Protein sequence: CSARGAGGPDTQYF.